A single sample is the source of the 19 T cell receptor beta chains below, sequenced in a study of regulatory T cells in long-lasting Graves disease. The time point was: newly diagnosed GD, antithyroid drugs for less than 3 months. The TCR library was prepared using RNA isolated from PBMCs. Construction of TCR beta libraries relied on iRepertoire HTBI primers and on Arm-PCR targeting CDR3 regions. One entry per CDR3 protein results from TCRdb running MiXCR on the multiplex PCR reads. The sample contains approximately 300,000 distinct CDR3 sequences, about a sixth of which appear only once. The source material was peripheral blood mononuclear cells (PBMCs), sampled at new diagnosis, from a patient treated with antithyroid drugs. The origin of the receptors is a female donor with Graves disease.

This clonotype was recorded many times. V gene TRBV12-3 or TRBV12-4 combines with J gene TRBJ2-3; perhaps TRBD2 as D (6 bases). V dropped 3 bases and J dropped 4 bases, with 17 bases sitting between them. The CDR3 runs 16 residues. In DNA form, the CDR3 reads TGTGCCAGCAGTTTTAGGTGGGAGGATCGGGCAGATACGCAGTATTTT. Translation: CASSFRWEDRADTQYF.

This clonotype was picked up many times. This rearrangement joins TRBV6-1 to TRBJ2-3; 11 bases fit TRBD2. The V segment lost 5 bases and the J segment 6 bases; nucleotides outside the gene matches: 7. The CDR3 has 15 residues. Germline V gene lookup returns CDR1 MNHNS and CDR2 SASEGT. The CDR3 DNA follows: TGTGCCAGCAGTCAACTAGCGGGAGCGGGGGATACGCAGTATTTT. Its translation: CASSQLAGAGDTQYF.

This clonotype showed up just a few times. The CDR3 reads CASSNVGSPSSYNEQFF. In DNA, the CDR3 is TGTGCCAGCAGCAATGTCGGGAGCCCCAGCTCCTACAATGAGCAGTTCTTC. The gene calls are TRBV11-2 and TRBJ2-1, with a tentative D call TRBD2 (6 bases). With 5 bases removed from V and 0 bases from J, the gap between germline ends came to 17 bases. Per germline, CDR1 SGHAT and CDR2 FQNNGV. The CDR3 contains 17 residues.

This clonotype was counted a few times. The V call is TRBV6-1, the J call TRBJ2-3; 7 bases line up with TRBD1. The CDR3 loop spans 12 amino acids. Looked up from germline, CDR1 is MNHNS and CDR2 is SASEGT. V was clipped by 8 bases and J by 1 base; unmatched bases: 0. The CDR3 DNA sequence: TGTGCCAGCCAGGGGGGCACAGATACGCAGTATTTT. Its protein is CASQGGTDTQYF.

There are a few counts of this clonotype. The chain links TRBV6-2 or TRBV6-3 to TRBJ2-7, with D tentatively TRBD2 (6 bases). The CDR3 loop spans 15 amino acids. CDR1 and CDR2 from the germline V gene are MNHEY and SVGEGT. V dropped 5 bases and J dropped 2 bases, with 16 bases sitting between them. The CDR3 spells CASSESGGDTYEQYF. In nucleotides, the CDR3 is TGTGCCAGCAGTGAAAGCGGCGGGGATACCTACGAGCAGTACTTC.

The rearrangement joins TRBV20-1 to TRBJ2-4; D remains ambiguous. V was shortened by 3 bases and J by 8 bases, with 11 bases between the two germline ends. There are 12 residues in the CDR3. In germline, CDR1 is DFQATT, CDR2 SNEGSKA (reference sequence). This CDR3 is CSARGSPYIQYF. Here the CDR3 DNA reads TGCAGTGCTAGGGGCTCCCCGTACATTCAGTACTTC.

This clonotype was recorded at least ten times. The chain carries TRBV6-5 and TRBJ1-6; tentatively, D is TRBD1 (5 bases). From germline, CDR1 is MNHEY and CDR2 SVGAGI. There are 16 residues in the CDR3. V lost 0 bases, J lost 10 bases, and 16 bases lay in between. In nucleotides, the CDR3 is TGTGCCAGCAGTTACTCGATTCTGCGAGGGGAGTCACCCCTCCACTTT. Translating it yields CASSYSILRGESPLHF.

Comments on this clonotype: It may be a read error: a sequence one base away is much more abundant. The J gene is TRBJ2-2, the V gene TRBV6-1, with D perhaps matching TRBD1 (6 bases). Germline V gene lookup returns CDR1 MNHNS and CDR2 SASEGT. The CDR3 consists of 14 residues. The V gene lost 5 bases and the J gene lost 3 bases, with 10 bases spanning the gap. The CDR3 protein is CASSPRTDTGELFF. CDR3 in DNA: TGTGCCAGCAGTCCCAGGACAGACACCGGGGAGCTGTTTTTT.

This clonotype was seen at least ten times. The chain is built from TRBV11-2 and TRBJ2-3; D uncertain. Trimming took 2 bases from V and 0 from J, leaving 9 bases between them. This CDR3 contains 15 residues. Germline CDR1 is SGHAT and CDR2 is FQNNGV. For the CDR3, the DNA is TGTGCCAGCAGCTTACCCGCGGATAGCACAGATACGCAGTATTTT. It is translated as CASSLPADSTDTQYF.

This chain joins TRBV28 and TRBJ2-1; weak D call: TRBD2 (5 bases). CDR3 length: 14 amino acids. Germline loops: CDR1 MDHEN, CDR2 SYDVKM. V lost 6 bases, J lost 14 bases, and 23 bases lay in between. CDR3 sequence (DNA): TGTGCCAGCAGCCCGAACCTACTAGGATCGATAGAGTTCTTC. Residues: CASSPNLLGSIEFF.

This chain links TRBV11-2 with TRBJ2-5; TRBD1 or TRBD2 may be the D gene (5 bases each). CDR3 length: 12 amino acids. CDR1 is SGHAT and CDR2 is FQNNGV in the germline V gene. V was shortened by 7 bases and J by 11 bases, with 17 bases between the two germline ends. The CDR3, as DNA: TGTGCCAGCACCCGGGGCCAGGATGCGCAGTACTTC. Protein: CASTRGQDAQYF.

The rearrangement uses TRBV7-2 and TRBJ2-1; D may correspond to TRBD1 or TRBD2 (6 bases each). The CDR3 totals 15 residues. Germline assignment: CDR1 SGHTA and CDR2 FQGNSA. Trimming took 1 base from V and 6 from J, leaving 13 bases between them. The CDR3 DNA is TGTGCCAGCAGCTTAGGACCGGGGGCCGCCAATGAGCAGTTCTTC. This sequence encodes CASSLGPGAANEQFF.

This clonotype was counted ten times or more. This rearrangement joins TRBV2 to TRBJ2-7, with 7 bases matching TRBD2. The CDR3 loop spans 14 amino acids. The trim removed 0 bases at V and 5 bases at J, leaving 4 bases unmatched. Germline lookup yields CDR1 SNHLY and CDR2 FYNNEI. The CDR3 protein is CASSEAQGRDEQYF. The CDR3 DNA follows: TGTGCCAGCAGTGAAGCCCAAGGGAGGGACGAGCAGTACTTC.

This clonotype was counted many times. V and J are TRBV28 and TRBJ2-1; D might be TRBD1 or TRBD2, each matching 5 bases. The CDR3 consists of 15 residues. V lost 3 bases and J 5 bases, leaving 14 bases between the germline ends. In germline, CDR1 is MDHEN, CDR2 SYDVKM. Here the CDR3 reads CASSFSWGNDNEQFF. CDR3 nucleotides: TGTGCCAGCAGTTTTTCCTGGGGGAATGACAATGAGCAGTTCTTC.

This clonotype was counted only a few times. CDR3 region: CATGNTGTSGRNEQFF. The CDR3 nucleotides are TGTGCCACCGGGAACACCGGGACTAGCGGACGTAATGAGCAGTTCTTC. The V call is TRBV24-1, the J call TRBJ2-1, with 11 bases matching TRBD2. The germline gives CDR1 KGHDR, CDR2 SFDVKD. This CDR3 has 16 residues. V trimming: 9 bases; J trimming: 7 bases; junction bases outside the gene matches: 13.

The table lists this clonotype with a few counts. The chain links TRBV5-1 to TRBJ2-7, with TRBD2 matching over 7 bases. CDR1 is SGHRS and CDR2 is YFSETQ in the germline V gene. The V gene end was trimmed by 2 bases and the J gene end by 2 bases; junction bases not matched to a gene: 4. CDR3 length: 14 residues. In nucleotides, the CDR3 is TGCGCCAGCAGCTTTGGCGGGACTACCTACGAGCAGTACTTC. Translation: CASSFGGTTYEQYF. The variable domain in full, with the rest retrieved from reference TRBV5-1 and TRBJ2-7, is KAGVTQTPRYLIKTRGQQVTLSCSPISGHRSVSWYQQTPGQGLQFLFEYFSETQRNKGNFPGRFSGRQFSNSRSEMNVSTLELGDSALYLCASSFGGTTYEQYFGPGTRLTVT.

This clonotype was counted only a few times. V and J are TRBV5-5 and TRBJ2-1, with D perhaps assigned TRBD1 or TRBD2 (5 bases each). V shed 0 bases and J shed 3 bases, with 10 bases lying between them. The CDR3 runs 15 residues. Per germline, CDR1 SGHKS and CDR2 YYEKEE (reference sequence). The CDR3 sequence is CASSLVGDDYNEQFF. The CDR3 region has the DNA TGTGCCAGCAGCTTGGTAGGGGACGACTACAATGAGCAGTTCTTC.

In this sample, this clonotype turned up many times. The chain joins TRBV5-1 to TRBJ2-7; possible D gene TRBD2, 5 bases. The CDR3 runs 14 residues. The germline CDR1 and CDR2 sequences are SGHRS and YFSETQ. The V and J ends lost 0 bases and 2 bases respectively, with 9 bases between them. CDR3 bases: TGCGCCAGCAGCTTGGGTCATAGCGCCTACGAGCAGTACTTC. This translates into CASSLGHSAYEQYF.

This clonotype was found many times. The rearrangement joins TRBV28 to TRBJ1-5; D gene uncertain. V lost 2 bases, J lost 4 bases, and 6 bases lay in between. The germline V gene has CDR1 MDHEN and CDR2 SYDVKM. The CDR3 has 13 amino acids. CDR3 region: CASSLHRNQPQHF. CDR3 sequence (DNA): TGTGCCAGCAGTTTACACCGGAATCAGCCCCAGCATTTT.